Listed below are T cell receptor beta chains from one sample, sequenced in a study of blood T cell repertoires in COVID-19. The repertoire was sequenced with immunoSEQ multiplex PCR; TCRdb's copy has only in-frame clones and lacks some. Of 250,000 to 300,000 clones in the sample, less than 90% are singletons; the top ten hold 4.6%. The sequenced sample consisted of peripheral blood. The receptors were sampled from a man between 60 and 70 years old who had recovered from COVID-19. Both conserved end residues are trimmed from each CDR3. Not all rows give a size; the values are once, few, many and, for expanded clones, a class.

few TRBV27 ASKRTGVGYGYT
- TRBV15 ATSRGTGRYEQY
- TRBV7-8 ASSFAVSNQPQH
once TRBV19 ASSIAGILGLGTDTQY
few TRBV2 ASSERVANTIY
- TRBV6-5 ASSRQGAVYNEQF
- TRBV18 ASSLEEDQETQY
- TRBV9 ASSVDLRAQREQF
- TRBV7-6 ASSLALRATDTQY
- TRBV4-1 ASSQVGARDGAF
- TRBV20-1 SASRTGLLSNTEAF
- TRBV18 ASSPLLADMNTEAF
- TRBV6-5 ASSYGPEAF
- TRBV6-6 ASKPGLAAAGELF
few TRBV7-9 ASSFRESSYEQY
- TRBV30 AWSFRGTGNGYTIY
- TRBV3-1/TRBV3-2 ASSQVDRGARETQY
- TRBV9 ASSGEGTAGNTIY
- TRBV11-2 ASSYRGGGRIDEQY
few TRBV19 ASSIPPSSSGGARETQY
- TRBV7-9 ASSLEGQPTDTQY
- TRBV4-1 ASSPLGAENYNEQF
- TRBV5-1 ASSLGAATMTDTQY
- TRBV3-1/TRBV3-2 ASSQGLTSGGGTDTQY
few TRBV5-1 ASSPQGPAGLETQY
- TRBV18 ASSPPLSSYNEQF
- TRBV7-2 ASSPPTGRGDTQY
- TRBV7-9 ASSLRQGLGTDTQY
few TRBV19 ASSIAPGFNSPLH
- TRBV18 ASSPGLQETQY
- TRBV6-5 ASSPRDRAGYT
- TRBV13 ASSSSQGFMSETQY
- TRBV28 ASETPGTRRGEQF
- TRBV5-1 ASSLQVAGRTDTQY
- TRBV27 ASSLGLGLGRETQY
- TRBV9 ASSARTGQYTDTQY
- TRBV28 ASSSGQGIYGYT
- TRBV28 ASSSPTGGAGTEAF
- TRBV18 ASSRRQSTDTQY
- TRBV7-8 ASSGMGRLGNEQF
- TRBV27 ASSFGYGSPLH
- TRBV6-6 ASSQRSEDGYT
- TRBV28 ASSPVADRAGTDTQY
- TRBV6-5 ASSLDRSYEQY
- TRBV30 AWTSGAGGTDTQY